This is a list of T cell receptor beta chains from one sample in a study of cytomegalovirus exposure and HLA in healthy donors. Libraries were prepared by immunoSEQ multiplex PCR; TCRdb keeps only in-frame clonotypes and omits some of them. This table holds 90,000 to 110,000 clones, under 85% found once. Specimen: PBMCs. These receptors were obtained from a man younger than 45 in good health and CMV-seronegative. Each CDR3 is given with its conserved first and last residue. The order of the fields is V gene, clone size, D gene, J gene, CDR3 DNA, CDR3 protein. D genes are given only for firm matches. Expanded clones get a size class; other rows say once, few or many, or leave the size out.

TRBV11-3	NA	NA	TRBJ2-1	TGTGCCAGCAGCGGGCGGGGACAGTACAATGAGCAGTTCTTC	CASSGRGQYNEQFF
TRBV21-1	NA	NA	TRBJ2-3	TGTGCCAGCACCCACACCAGCGCTCGAGGGCCTGATACGCAGTATTTT	CASTHTSARGPDTQYF
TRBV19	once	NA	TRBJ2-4	TGTGCCAGTAGTATAGGGAGGAACATTCAGTACTTC	CASSIGRNIQYF
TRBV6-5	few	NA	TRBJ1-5	TGTGCCAGCAGTACCGCCATTGGCCCAGGGCCCCAGCATTTT	CASSTAIGPGPQHF
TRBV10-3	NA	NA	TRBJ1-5	TGTGCCATCAGTGAGACTATAGGGGATTATCAGCCCCAGCATTTT	CAISETIGDYQPQHF
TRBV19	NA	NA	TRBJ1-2	TGTGCCAGTTCCGGGGGGCGCGGTGGGCTTCTCAACTATGGCTACACCTTC	CASSGGRGGLLNYGYTF
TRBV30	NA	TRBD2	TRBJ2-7	TGTGCCTGTAGGGCGGGGGGTTTCGCCTACGAGCAGTACTTC	CACRAGGFAYEQYF
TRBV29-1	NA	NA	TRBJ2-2	TGCAGCGTTGTACGTAGCGGGGAGCTGTTTTTT	CSVVRSGELFF
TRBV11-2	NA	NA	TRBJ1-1	TGTGCCAGCAGCACGGTCCATCGCGCTGAAGCTTTCTTT	CASSTVHRAEAFF
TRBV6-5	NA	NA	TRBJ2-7	TGTGCCAGCAGCTCAAGCCACTACGAGCAGTACTTC	CASSSSHYEQYF
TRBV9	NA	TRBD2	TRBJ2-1	TGTGCCAGCAGCGCCTTTAGCGGGTCGTACAATGAGCAGTTCTTC	CASSAFSGSYNEQFF
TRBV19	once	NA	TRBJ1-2	TGTGCCAGTAGGTACGGGTCGGGTAACTATGACTACACCTTC	CASRYGSGNYDYTF
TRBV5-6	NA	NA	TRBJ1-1	TGTGCCAGCAGCTTGGGGGGAGACACTGAAGCTTTCTTT	CASSLGGDTEAFF
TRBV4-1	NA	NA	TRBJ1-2	TGCGCCAGCAGCGGAGTAGGTACCAGTGCTGGCTACACCTTC	CASSGVGTSAGYTF
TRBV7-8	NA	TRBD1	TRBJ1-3	TGTGCCAGCAGCGACAGGGATCTCTTGCCTGGAAACACCATATATTTT	CASSDRDLLPGNTIYF
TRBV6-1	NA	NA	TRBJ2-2	TGTGCCAGCAGTCCACAGGGTCGTGGCACCGGGGAGCTGTTTTTT	CASSPQGRGTGELFF
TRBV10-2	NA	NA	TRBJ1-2	TGCGCCACTCGCCGAGGGGGAGTCTATGGCTACACCTTC	CATRRGGVYGYTF
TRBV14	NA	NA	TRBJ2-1	TGTGCCAGCAGCCAAGTAGCAGGGCATGAGCAGTTCTTC	CASSQVAGHEQFF
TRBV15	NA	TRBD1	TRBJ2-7	TGTGCCACCAGCAGAGGACGGACAGGAGTCTCCTACGAGCAGTACTTC	CATSRGRTGVSYEQYF
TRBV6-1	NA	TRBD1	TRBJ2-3	TGTGCCAGCAGTGAACAGGGGGAATCTAGCACAGATACGCAGTATTTT	CASSEQGESSTDTQYF
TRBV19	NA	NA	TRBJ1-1	TGTGCCAGTAGCATGTATCGAGCTGAAGCTTTCTTT	CASSMYRAEAFF
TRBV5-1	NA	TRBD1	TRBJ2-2	TGCGCCAGCAGCTTGAAGGGACAGGGTGGCGGGGAGCTGTTTTTT	CASSLKGQGGGELFF
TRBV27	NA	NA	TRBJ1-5	TGTGCCAGCAGTTTATTCAGGGCAGGTCAGCCCCAGCATTTT	CASSLFRAGQPQHF
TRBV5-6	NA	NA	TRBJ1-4	TGTGCCAGCAGCTTGGTGCAGATAGGCGGTAATGAAAAACTGTTTTTT	CASSLVQIGGNEKLFF
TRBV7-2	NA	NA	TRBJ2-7	TGTGCCAGCAGCTTAGAGGGGGGGGTTACCTACGAGCAGTACTTC	CASSLEGGVTYEQYF
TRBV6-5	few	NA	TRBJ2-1	TGTGCCAGCAGTTACGGACAGAACTACAATGAGCAGTTCTTC	CASSYGQNYNEQFF
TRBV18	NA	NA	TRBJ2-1	TGTGCCACTCGTCGCGGGGCTGTTTGGAATGAGCAGTTCTTC	CATRRGAVWNEQFF
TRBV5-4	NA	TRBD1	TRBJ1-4	TGTGCCAGCAGCCCGGGACAGGGAACTGAAAAACTGTTTTTT	CASSPGQGTEKLFF
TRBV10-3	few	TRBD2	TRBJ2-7	TGTGCCATCAGTGAGGCTAGCGGGGGCTCCTACGAGCAGTACTTC	CAISEASGGSYEQYF
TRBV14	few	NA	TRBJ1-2	TGTGCCAGCAGCCCTGACAGGAGGAATGGCTACACCTTC	CASSPDRRNGYTF
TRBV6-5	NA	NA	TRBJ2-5	TGTGCCAGCAGTTACGGGACTTTCAGGGAGACCCAGTACTTC	CASSYGTFRETQYF
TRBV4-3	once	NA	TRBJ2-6	TGCGCCAGCAGCCAAGATTTCCGGTCTGGGGCCAACGTCCTGACTTTC	CASSQDFRSGANVLTF
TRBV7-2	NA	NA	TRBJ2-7	TGTGCCAGCAGCCCCGCCTACGAGCAGTACTTC	CASSPAYEQYF
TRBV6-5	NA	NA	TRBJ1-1	TGTGCCAGCAGGGAATCGGGGAGGGATAAAGCTTTCTTT	CASRESGRDKAFF
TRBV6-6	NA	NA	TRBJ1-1	TGTGCCAGCAGTTACTTCAGGGTTAACACTGAAGCTTTCTTT	CASSYFRVNTEAFF
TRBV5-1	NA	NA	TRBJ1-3	TGCGCCAGCAGCTTGGCCCAGGGTGCGAGAGGAAACACCATATATTTT	CASSLAQGARGNTIYF
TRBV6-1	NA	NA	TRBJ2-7	TGTGCCAGCGAGGCGACAGGATCTTACGAGCAGTACTTC	CASEATGSYEQYF
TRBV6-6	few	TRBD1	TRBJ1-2	TGTGCCAGCAGATTAACGGACAGGGGGCGCGACTATGGCTACACCTTC	CASRLTDRGRDYGYTF
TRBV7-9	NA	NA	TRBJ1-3	TGTGCCAGCAGCTTCGCAGACACCATATATTTT	CASSFADTIYF
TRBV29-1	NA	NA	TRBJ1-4	TGCAGCGTTGAATGGGCGGGGGTGGAGAGAGAAAAACTGTTTTTT	CSVEWAGVEREKLFF
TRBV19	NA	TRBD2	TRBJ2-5	TGTGCCAGTAGAGCGGGACGGTCGATAATTCAAGAGACCCAGTACTTC	CASRAGRSIIQETQYF
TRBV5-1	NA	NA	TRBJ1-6	TGCGCCAGCAGCTTGGATGGTCAGAATAATTCACCCCTCCACTTT	CASSLDGQNNSPLHF
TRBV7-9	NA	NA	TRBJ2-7	TGTGCCAGCAGCTTAGACAGGGGAGGAGGGGCCTACGAGCAGTACTTC	CASSLDRGGGAYEQYF
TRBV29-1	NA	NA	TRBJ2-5	TGCAGCGTTGTCCTTCTAGAGACCCAGTACTTC	CSVVLLETQYF
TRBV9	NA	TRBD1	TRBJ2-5	TGTGCCAGCAGCGTCTCCGGGACAGGAACCCAAGAGACCCAGTACTTC	CASSVSGTGTQETQYF